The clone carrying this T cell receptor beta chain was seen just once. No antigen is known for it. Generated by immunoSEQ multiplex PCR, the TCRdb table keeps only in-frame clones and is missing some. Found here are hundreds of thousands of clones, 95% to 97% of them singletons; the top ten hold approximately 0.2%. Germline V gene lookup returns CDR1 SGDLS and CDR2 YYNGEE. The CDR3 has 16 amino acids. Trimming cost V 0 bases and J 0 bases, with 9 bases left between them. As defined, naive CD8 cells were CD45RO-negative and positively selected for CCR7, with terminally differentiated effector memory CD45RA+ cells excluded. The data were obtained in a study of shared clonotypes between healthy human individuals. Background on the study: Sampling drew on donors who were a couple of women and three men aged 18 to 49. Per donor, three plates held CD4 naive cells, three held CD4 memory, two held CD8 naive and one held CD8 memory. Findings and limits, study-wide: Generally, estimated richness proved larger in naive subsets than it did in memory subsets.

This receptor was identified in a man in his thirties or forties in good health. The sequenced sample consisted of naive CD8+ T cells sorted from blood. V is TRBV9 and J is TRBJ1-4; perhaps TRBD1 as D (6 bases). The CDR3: CASSVGTAATNEKLFF. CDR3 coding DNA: TGTGCCAGCAGCGTAGGGACAGCTGCAACTAATGAAAAACTGTTTTTT. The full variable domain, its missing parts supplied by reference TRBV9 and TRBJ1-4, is DSGVTQTPKHLITATGQRVTLRCSPRSGDLSVYWYQQSLDQGLQFLIQYYNGEERAKGNILERFSAQQFPDLHSELNLSSLELGDSALYFCASSVGTAATNEKLFFGSGTQLSVL.